The rows below give T cell receptor beta chains drawn from one sample of a study of T-cell reconstitution after alpha-beta-depleted transplantation in children. Each CDR3 protein is one row after TCRdb ran MiXCR on the PCR reads. The sample contains about 200,000 distinct CDR3 sequences, approximately 6.9% of which appear only once. Here the sequenced sample was PBMCs, taken before TCRalphabeta/CD19-depleted stem cell transplant. Receptor source: a boy younger than 10 with acute lymphoblastic leukemia, due to receive a stem cell transplant. Each CDR3 is given with its conserved first and last residue. The D gene is left open where the match is weak. Clone size is shown for a subset of rows, as once, few, many or a class of expanded clone.

clone size	V gene	D gene	J gene	CDR3 protein	CDR3 DNA
few	TRBV20-1	-	TRBJ1-2	CSAGVTSGYTF	TGCAGTGCTGGAGTGACTTCGGGCTACACCTTC
-	TRBV7-9	-	TRBJ1-5	CASSSSRNQPQHF	TGTGCCAGCAGCTCCAGCCGAAATCAGCCCCAGCATTTT
-	TRBV20-1	TRBD2	TRBJ2-5	CSASISGRGETQYF	TGCAGTGCTAGTATTAGCGGGAGGGGAGAGACCCAGTACTTC
many	TRBV10-3	TRBD1	TRBJ2-1	CAISEPSGTGDNEQFF	TGTGCCATCAGTGAACCTTCCGGGACAGGGGACAATGAGCAGTTCTTC
many	TRBV2	TRBD2	TRBJ2-4	CARGGTPPGDIQYF	TGTGCCAGGGGGGGGACGCCTCCTGGCGACATTCAGTACTTC
many	TRBV2	-	TRBJ2-7	CASSENHYEQYF	TGTGCCAGCAGTGAGAACCATTACGAGCAGTACTTC
many	TRBV7-9	-	TRBJ2-1	CASSFSGHPYNEQFF	TGTGCCAGCAGCTTTTCCGGCCATCCCTACAATGAGCAGTTCTTC
many	TRBV7-2	-	TRBJ2-3	CASSLGTADTQYF	TGTGCCAGCAGCTTAGGGACAGCAGATACGCAGTATTTT
many	TRBV11-1	-	TRBJ2-1	CASSFGRQDEQFF	TGTGCCAGCAGCTTCGGCAGACAGGATGAGCAGTTCTTC
many	TRBV20-1	TRBD2	TRBJ2-3	CSAFSRGAADTQYF	TGCAGTGCTTTCTCGCGGGGGGCGGCAGATACGCAGTATTTT
many	TRBV28	-	TRBJ1-2	CASTLGTRSYGYTF	TGTGCCAGCACTTTGGGCACGAGGAGTTATGGCTACACCTTC
many	TRBV7-2	TRBD1	TRBJ2-1	CASSQRTGKDEQFF	TGTGCCAGCAGCCAACGGACAGGGAAGGATGAGCAGTTCTTC
few	TRBV7-8	-	TRBJ1-2	CASSVQGLGSNGYTF	TGTGCCAGCAGCGTACAGGGACTAGGGTCTAATGGCTACACCTTC
few	TRBV5-1	-	TRBJ2-1	CASSQSGDTYNEQFF	TGCGCCAGCAGCCAGAGCGGGGACACCTACAATGAGCAGTTCTTC
many	TRBV5-6	-	TRBJ1-6	CASTPGINSPLHF	TGTGCCAGCACTCCGGGGATCAATTCACCCCTCCACTTT
few	TRBV28	TRBD2	TRBJ2-5	CASSPQKAGGKTQYF	TGTGCCAGCAGCCCCCAAAAAGCGGGAGGGAAGACCCAGTACTTC
many	TRBV2	-	TRBJ1-5	CASTGGNSNQPQHF	TGTGCCAGCACAGGAGGGAACAGCAATCAGCCCCAGCATTTT
many	TRBV27	-	TRBJ2-3	CASSLVASTDTQYF	TGTGCCAGCAGTTTGGTTGCTAGCACAGATACGCAGTATTTT
many	TRBV28	-	TRBJ2-7	CASSPLASYEQYF	TGTGCCAGCAGCCCGCTTGCGTCCTACGAGCAGTACTTC
many	TRBV7-6	TRBD1	TRBJ2-5	CASSLNRGGETQYF	TGTGCCAGCAGCTTAAACAGGGGTGGGGAGACCCAGTACTTC
few	TRBV2	TRBD1	TRBJ2-7	CASGQVEQYF	TGTGCCAGTGGACAGGTCGAGCAGTACTTC
few	TRBV12-3/TRBV12-4	-	TRBJ1-3	CASSQKIISSGNTIYF	TGTGCCAGCAGCCAAAAGATAATTTCCTCTGGAAACACCATATATTTT
-	TRBV13	-	TRBJ2-1	CASSSHRRYNEQFF	TGTGCCAGCAGCTCGCACAGGCGGTACAATGAGCAGTTCTTC
many	TRBV6-2/TRBV6-3	-	TRBJ2-1	CASSYQQYNEQFF	TGTGCCAGCAGTTATCAGCAGTACAATGAGCAGTTCTTC
-	TRBV12-5	TRBD2	TRBJ2-3	CASALAGSTDTQYF	TGTGCTAGTGCCCTAGCGGGAAGCACAGATACGCAGTATTTT
few	TRBV29-1	-	TRBJ2-3	CSVESPRRLPPDTQYF	TGCAGCGTTGAATCCCCAAGGAGACTGCCGCCAGATACGCAGTATTTT
-	TRBV3-1	-	TRBJ2-1	CASSQDGLLYNEQFF	TGTGCCAGCAGCCAAGATGGCCTCTTATACAATGAGCAGTTCTTC
many	TRBV6-2/TRBV6-3	-	TRBJ1-2	CASSYSMKGNYGYTF	TGTGCCAGCAGTTACTCGATGAAGGGGAACTATGGCTACACCTTC
many	TRBV7-2	-	TRBJ2-7	CASSRWGADQMLRSYF	TGTGCCAGCAGCCGTTGGGGGGCGGACCAGATGCTACGATCGTACTTC
few	TRBV6-5	-	TRBJ2-3	CASSYSYPDTQYF	TGTGCCAGCAGTTATTCTTACCCAGATACGCAGTATTTT